This T cell receptor beta chain came from a study of breast tumors, draining lymph nodes, adjacent tissues. Axillary draining lymph nodes of breast cancer patients supplied the node samples. A single record per CDR3 protein comes from TCRdb applying MiXCR to the multiplex PCR reads. Of about 130,000 distinct CDR3 sequences in the sample, just under 20% were seen once. CDR1 and CDR2 (germline): DFQATT, SNEGSKA (reference sequence). J gave up 6 bases and V 3 bases, and 7 bases lay outside the gene matches. The CDR3 loop spans 15 amino acids. Broader study findings: Compared with basal-like, luminal-like tumors shared significantly more repertoire with nontumor tissue. The data were judged consistent with most tumor T cells coming from lymph node and expanding in tumor. That most tumor T cells come from lymph nodes remained unproven. Tumor TCR diversity was below lymph nodes but above nontumor tissue.

The table lists this clonotype with many counts. The target antigen is unknown. This rearrangement joins TRBV20-1 to TRBJ2-7; 14 nucleotides agree with TRBD2. The origin of this receptor is a female donor with breast cancer. Some clones in this sample may be carry-over from other donors' samples. Sequenced input: axillary lymph node tissue. The CDR3 coding sequence is TGCAGTGCTAGGGGGACTAGCGGGAGTTTTTCCGAGCAGTACTTC. Its protein is CSARGTSGSFSEQYF.